This TCR beta chain was profiled in a study of T cell repertoires in cytomegalovirus infection. Study context: Signatures in public TCR beta sequences pointed to both CMV infection and matching HLA type.

TCRdb reanalysed the reads using MiXCR and keeps one entry per CDR3 protein. This sample has about 130,000 distinct CDR3 sequences, with 20% to 30% found just once. Study observations and caveats: The ex vivo response showed dominance by HLA-C-restricted CMV-specific TCR beta clonotypes. Cumulated frequencies of public TCR beta families served to identify carriers of CMV plus the relevant HLA.

This clonotype was seen a handful of times. The target antigen is unknown. What was sequenced was PBMCs, sequenced either directly or after in vitro stimulation (not recorded which). The TCR was taken from a human donor in good health (CMV status not recorded). Some clones in this sample may be carry-over from other donors' samples.

The CDR3 bases are TGTGCCAGCTCCCGGACTAGGAGCCCCCTCCACTTT. Its translation: CASSRTRSPLHF. The rearrangement links TRBV6-1 to TRBJ1-6, with unresolved D. The CDR3 consists of 12 residues. Germline values: CDR1 MNHNS, CDR2 SASEGT. Trimming cost V 8 bases and J 13 bases, with 15 bases left between them.